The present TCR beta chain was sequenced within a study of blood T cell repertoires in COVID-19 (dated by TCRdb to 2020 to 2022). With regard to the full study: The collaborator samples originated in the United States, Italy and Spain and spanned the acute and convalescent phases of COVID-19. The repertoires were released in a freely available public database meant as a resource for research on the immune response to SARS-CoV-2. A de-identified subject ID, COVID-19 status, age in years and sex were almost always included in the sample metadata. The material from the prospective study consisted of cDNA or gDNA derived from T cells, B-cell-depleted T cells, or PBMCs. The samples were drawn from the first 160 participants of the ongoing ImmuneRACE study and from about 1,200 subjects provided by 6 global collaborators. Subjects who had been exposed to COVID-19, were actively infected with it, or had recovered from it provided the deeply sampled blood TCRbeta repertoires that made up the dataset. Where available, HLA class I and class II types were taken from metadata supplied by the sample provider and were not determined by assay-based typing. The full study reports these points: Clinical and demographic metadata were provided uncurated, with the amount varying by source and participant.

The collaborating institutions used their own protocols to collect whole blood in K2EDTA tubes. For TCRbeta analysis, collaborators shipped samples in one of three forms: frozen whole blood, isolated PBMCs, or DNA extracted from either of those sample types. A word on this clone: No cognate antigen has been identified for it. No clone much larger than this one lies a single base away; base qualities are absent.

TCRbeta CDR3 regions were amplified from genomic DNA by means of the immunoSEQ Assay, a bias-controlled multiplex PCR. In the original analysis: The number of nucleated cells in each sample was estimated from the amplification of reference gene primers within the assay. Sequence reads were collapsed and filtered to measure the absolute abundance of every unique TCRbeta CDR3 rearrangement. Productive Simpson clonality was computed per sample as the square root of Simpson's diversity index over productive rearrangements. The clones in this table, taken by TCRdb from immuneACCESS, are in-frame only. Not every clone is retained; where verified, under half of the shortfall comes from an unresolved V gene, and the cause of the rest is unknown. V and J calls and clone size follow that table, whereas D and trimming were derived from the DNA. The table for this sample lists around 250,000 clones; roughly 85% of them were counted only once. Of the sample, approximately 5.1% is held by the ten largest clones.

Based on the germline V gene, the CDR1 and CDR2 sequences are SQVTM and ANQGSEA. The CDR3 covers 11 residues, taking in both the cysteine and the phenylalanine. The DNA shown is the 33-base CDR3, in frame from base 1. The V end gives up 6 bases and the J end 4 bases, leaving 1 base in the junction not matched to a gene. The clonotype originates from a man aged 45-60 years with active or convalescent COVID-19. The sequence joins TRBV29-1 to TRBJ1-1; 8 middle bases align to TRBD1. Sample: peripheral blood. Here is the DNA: TGCAGCGTCCAGGGGGCCACTGAAGCTTTCTTT. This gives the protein CSVQGATEAFF.